The 7 T cell receptor beta chains below all came from one sample that was sequenced in a study of cytomegalovirus exposure and HLA in healthy donors. PCR used 60 Vbeta primers and 13 Jbeta primers. Sequenced by immunoSEQ multiplex PCR; TCRdb stores in-frame clones only, minus some. Of roughly 150,000 clones in the sample, around two thirds are singletons; the top ten hold 1.6%. The sequenced sample was PBMCs. These receptors all come from a woman aged 18-29 years in good health and CMV-seronegative.

The genes are TRBV7-8 and TRBJ2-5; TRBD2 matches at 10 bases. CDR3 size: 14 residues. Germline V gene lookup returns CDR1 SGHVS and CDR2 FQNEAQ. Trimming cost V 5 bases and J 5 bases; bases outside gene matches: 5. CDR3 sequence reads: CASSHLTSGETQYF. The DNA for the CDR3 is TGTGCCAGCAGCCACTTGACTAGCGGGGAGACCCAGTACTTC.

The V gene is TRBV10-2, the J gene TRBJ1-1; D ambiguous. This CDR3 is built from 12 residues. Between the trimmed V and J ends, which lost 1 base and 7 bases, there was a span of 7 bases. From germline, CDR1 is WSHSY and CDR2 SAAADI. The CDR3 spells CASSEFGNEAFF. The CDR3 nucleotides read TGCGCCAGCAGTGAGTTCGGGAATGAAGCTTTCTTT.

CDR3 coding DNA: TGTGCCAGAGAGGGGGGGTCATGGGGGGGTAACTATGGCTACACCTTC. Translation gives CAREGGSWGGNYGYTF. J is TRBJ1-2 and V is TRBV19; D is perhaps TRBD1 (6 bases). The V gene's germline CDR1 is LNHDA and CDR2 SQIVND (reference sequence). Trimming left V 9 bases short and J 1 base short, with 21 bases between. The CDR3 length is 16 residues.

There are a few counts of this clone. The CDR3 DNA sequence: TGCAGTGCGGGAGGGACGTACGAGCAGTACTTC. The encoded protein is CSAGGTYEQYF. This chain links TRBV20-1 with TRBJ2-7, with TRBD2 matching over 7 bases. This CDR3 is built from 11 residues. Germline lookup yields CDR1 DFQATT and CDR2 SNEGSKA (reference sequence). V shed 6 bases and J 4 bases; nucleotides not matched to a gene: 3.

Here the CDR3 DNA reads TGTGCCAGTAGTACACAGAGGAACACTGAAGCTTTCTTT. This sequence encodes CASSTQRNTEAFF. The J gene is TRBJ1-1, the V gene TRBV19; no reliable D call. The germline gives CDR1 LNHDA, CDR2 SQIVND (reference sequence). This CDR3 is built from 13 residues. V was trimmed by 4 bases and J by 1 base, leaving 7 bases between them.

The rearrangement links TRBV29-1 to TRBJ2-3; TRBD2 matches 7 bases. The ends lost 4 bases at V and 3 bases at J; junction bases unmatched: 4. Germline-derived CDR1 and CDR2 are SQVTM and ANQGSEA. The CDR3 is 13 amino acids. As DNA, the CDR3 is TGCAGCGTTGGGGAGGGGTGGACAGATACGCAGTATTTT. Translation: CSVGEGWTDTQYF.

Worth noting for this clone: The junction differs from germline at one of its ends, possibly a read error. Here the CDR3 DNA reads TGTGCTAGCAGCCTGGGACAGGGGCAAGAGACCCAGTACTTC. Its translation: CASSLGQGQETQYF. The chain links TRBV7-7 to TRBJ2-5; 10 positions match TRBD1. Germline V CDR1 and CDR2: SSHAT, FNYEAQ (reference sequence). The CDR3 has 14 amino acids.